This T cell receptor beta chain came from a study of identical twins. TCRdb re-derived calls from the 5' RACE reads in MiXCR, one entry per CDR3 protein. The top ten hold about 0.47% of the sample, which has fewer than 550,000 distinct CDR3 sequences, 13% to 15% seen once. The sample also formed part of further work on yellow fever vaccine responses in identical twins.

The material sequenced was CD4+ T cells sorted from blood. The sequence came from a young woman in good health.

Here the CDR3 reads CASRPSDRKNTGELFF. In nucleotides, the CDR3 is TGTGCCAGCAGGCCGTCTGACAGGAAAAACACCGGGGAGCTGTTTTTT. J is TRBJ2-2 and V is TRBV28; D perhaps matches TRBD1 (6 bases). Germline CDR1 is MDHEN and CDR2 is SYDVKM. Trimming shortened V by 6 bases and J by 2 bases, and 16 bases separated the two germline ends. The CDR3 is made up of 16 amino acids. The full variable domain, completed using reference TRBV28 and TRBJ2-2, is DVKVTQSSRYLVKRTGEKVFLECVQDMDHENMFWYRQDPGLGLRLIYFSYDVKMKEKGDIPEGYSVSREKKERFSLILESASTNQTSMYLCASRPSDRKNTGELFFGEGSRLTVL.